This record concerns one T cell receptor (beta chain) sequence. These data come from a study of control samples from healthy donors and cancer patients. This CDR3 is built from 14 residues. Trimming removed 4 bases from V and 7 bases from J, with 11 bases in between. Per the germline V gene, CDR1 is SGHAT and CDR2 is FQNNGV. Profiling relied on immunoSEQ multiplex PCR, and the TCRdb table lists in-frame clones only, not all of them. In the table there are 150,000 to 200,000 clones, about nine tenths of which are singletons. This chain links TRBV11-2 with TRBJ1-6; the D gene is possibly TRBD1 (5 bases). Sequenced material: blood. This TCR was sampled from a woman aged 25 to 39 in good health. CDR3 nucleotides: TGTGCCAGCAGCTCCAGGGTTGACAATTCACCCCTCCACTTT. Amino acid sequence: CASSSRVDNSPLHF.